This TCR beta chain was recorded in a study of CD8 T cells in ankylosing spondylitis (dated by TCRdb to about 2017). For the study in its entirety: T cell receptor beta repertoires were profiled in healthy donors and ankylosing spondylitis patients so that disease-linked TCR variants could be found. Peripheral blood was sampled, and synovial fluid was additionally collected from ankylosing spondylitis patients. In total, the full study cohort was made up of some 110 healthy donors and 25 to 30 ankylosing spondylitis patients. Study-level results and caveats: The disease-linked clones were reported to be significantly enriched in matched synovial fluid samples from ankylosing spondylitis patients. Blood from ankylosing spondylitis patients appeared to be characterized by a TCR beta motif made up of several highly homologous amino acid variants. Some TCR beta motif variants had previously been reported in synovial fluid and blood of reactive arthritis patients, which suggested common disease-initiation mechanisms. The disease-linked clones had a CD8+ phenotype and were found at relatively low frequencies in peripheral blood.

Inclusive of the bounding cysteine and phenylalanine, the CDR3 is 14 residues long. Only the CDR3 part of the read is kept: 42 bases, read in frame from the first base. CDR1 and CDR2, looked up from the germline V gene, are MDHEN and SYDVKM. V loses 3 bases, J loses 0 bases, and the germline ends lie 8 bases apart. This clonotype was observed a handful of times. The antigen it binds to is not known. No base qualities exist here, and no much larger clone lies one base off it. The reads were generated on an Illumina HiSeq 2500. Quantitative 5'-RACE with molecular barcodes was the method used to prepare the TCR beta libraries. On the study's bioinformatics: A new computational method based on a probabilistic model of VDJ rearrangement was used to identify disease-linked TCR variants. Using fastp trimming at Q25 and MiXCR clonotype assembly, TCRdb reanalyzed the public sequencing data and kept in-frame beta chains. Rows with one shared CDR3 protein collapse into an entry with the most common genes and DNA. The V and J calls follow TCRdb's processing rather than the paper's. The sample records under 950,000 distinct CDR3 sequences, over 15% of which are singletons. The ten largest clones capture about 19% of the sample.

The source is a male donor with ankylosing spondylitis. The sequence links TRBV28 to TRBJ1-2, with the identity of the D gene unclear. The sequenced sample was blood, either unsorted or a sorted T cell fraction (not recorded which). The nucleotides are TGTGCCAGCAGTTTGGCGTCAGCTAACTATGGCTACACCTTC. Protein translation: CASSLASANYGYTF.